These 12 T cell receptor beta chains were all obtained from the same sample, sequenced in a study of CD8+ T cells in alopecia areata. Extraction of RNA preceded its reverse transcription into cDNA, which served as the sequencing template. The data were produced by immunoSEQ multiplex PCR, yet TCRdb's version contains in-frame clones alone and is incomplete. The sample lists hundreds of thousands of clones; roughly two fifths were seen once. Indicated treatment: oral pan-JAK inhibitor, 5-10 mg twice daily. Sequenced here: CD4+ T cells sorted from blood, sampled at approximately week 30, from a patient treated with tofacitinib. These receptors were collected from a human donor with alopecia areata.

The rearrangement uses TRBV5-1 and TRBJ2-3; D gene ambiguous. With 0 bases removed from V and 6 bases from J, the gap between germline ends came to 5 bases. The CDR3 is made up of 12 amino acids. Germline V gene sequence: CDR1 SGHRS, CDR2 YFSETQ. The CDR3 protein is CASSLDRDTQYF. CDR3 bases: TGCGCCAGCAGCTTGGACCGGGATACGCAGTATTTT.

In DNA form, the CDR3 reads TGTGCCAGCAGCTTAGGACAGGGGCTCAGTGGCTACACCTTC. As protein: CASSLGQGLSGYTF. The V call is TRBV5-4, the J call TRBJ1-2; 9 nucleotides match TRBD1. Per the germline V gene, CDR1 is SGHNT and CDR2 is YYREEE (reference sequence). The CDR3 is made up of 14 amino acids. After removal of 2 bases from V and 7 bases from J, the junction contained 6 bases not matched to a gene.

The chain has TRBV30 and TRBJ2-3; no firm D call. Germline V gene sequence: CDR1 GTSNPN, CDR2 SVGIG (reference sequence). V was clipped by 5 bases and J by 4 bases, with 13 bases between them. The CDR3 contains 13 residues. CDR3 loop: CAWDRNGPDTQYF. The CDR3 region has the DNA TGTGCCTGGGATAGGAATGGCCCAGATACGCAGTATTTT.

This clone was observed a few times. The gene calls are TRBV15 and TRBJ2-7; D remains unclear. There are 13 residues in the CDR3. Between the trimmed V and J ends, which lost 5 bases and 2 bases, there was a span of 10 bases. The germline CDR1 and CDR2 sequences are LNHNV and YYDKDF (reference sequence). The chain's CDR3 is CATSPRTTYEQYF. CDR3 sequence (DNA): TGTGCCACCAGCCCCCGCACAACCTACGAGCAGTACTTC.

V and J are TRBV30 and TRBJ2-6; D call uncertain. Trimming removed 2 bases at V and 0 bases at J, with 5 bases between. Germline V lookup: CDR1 GTSNPN, CDR2 SVGIG (reference sequence). CDR3 length: 14 residues. CDR3: CAWSTVSGANVLTF. CDR3 bases: TGTGCCTGGAGTACAGTCTCTGGGGCCAACGTCCTGACTTTC.

This chain uses TRBV30 with TRBJ1-1; the D gene is possibly TRBD1 (6 bases). V was pared by 5 bases and J by 1 base, with 8 bases between. The CDR3 runs to 12 residues. Germline V gene data show CDR1 as GTSNPN and CDR2 as SVGIG (reference sequence). DNA for the CDR3: TGTGCCTGGTTGGACAGGAACACTGAAGCTTTCTTT. Encoded protein: CAWLDRNTEAFF.

This clone was recorded once. CDR3 nucleotide sequence: TGTGCCAGCAGCCAAGATAGAGGGAGCCGCACAGATACGCAGTATTTT. Encoded protein: CASSQDRGSRTDTQYF. The chain combines TRBV7-9 with TRBJ2-3, with D perhaps TRBD2 (5 bases). The V gene lost 5 bases and the J gene lost 1 base, with 16 bases spanning the gap. Germline CDR1 reads SEHNR; CDR2 reads FQNEAQ (reference sequence). The CDR3 runs 16 residues.

In this sample, this clone turned up a few times. The chain uses TRBV7-8 and TRBJ1-1; D is perhaps TRBD1 (6 bases). The CDR3 sequence is 15 residues long. Germline V gene sequence: CDR1 SGHVS, CDR2 FQNEAQ. V lost 4 bases, J lost 0 bases, and 12 bases lay in between. CDR3 in DNA: TGTGCCAGCAGCTCCTGGACAGATATGAACACTGAAGCTTTCTTT. Protein: CASSSWTDMNTEAFF.

This chain joins TRBV11-2 and TRBJ1-1, with TRBD1 matching 7 bases. The germline V gene encodes CDR1 SGHAT and CDR2 FQNNGV. This CDR3 is built from 15 residues. The V segment lost 4 bases and the J segment 6 bases; nucleotides outside the gene matches: 11. CDR3 in DNA: TGTGCCAGCAGCTCAATTCCAGGGGGGCAGGCTGAAGCTTTCTTT. As protein: CASSSIPGGQAEAFF.

The chain combines TRBV29-1 with TRBJ2-4; D gene uncertain. V was clipped by 7 bases and J by 0 bases, with 10 bases between them. The CDR3 has 13 residues. Looked up from germline, CDR1 is SQVTM and CDR2 is ANQGSEA. In DNA, the CDR3 is TGCAGCGCCTACATGATAGCCAAAAACATTCAGTACTTC. Encoded protein: CSAYMIAKNIQYF.

The V call is TRBV6-5, the J call TRBJ2-1; 7 bases match TRBD1. The CDR3 totals 15 residues. In germline, CDR1 is MNHEY, CDR2 SVGAGI. J was trimmed by 5 bases and V by 6 bases; bases with no gene match: 10. CDR3 coding DNA: TGTGCCAGCAGGAGGGACAGATCTTGGGACAATGAGCAGTTCTTC. Encoded protein: CASRRDRSWDNEQFF.

The sample holds a few counts of this clone. The V call is TRBV4-1, the J call TRBJ2-7; 7 nucleotides agree with TRBD2. The V segment lost 9 bases and the J segment 0 bases; nucleotides outside the gene matches: 11. Looked up from germline, CDR1 is MGHRA and CDR2 is YSYEKL. The CDR3 runs 15 residues. CDR3 nucleotides: TGCGCCAGTCCTCTAGCGGAACCTAGCTCCTACGAGCAGTACTTC. Amino acid sequence: CASPLAEPSSYEQYF.